One and the same sample provided the 18 T cell receptor beta chains below, sequenced in a study of blood T cell repertoires in COVID-19. The repertoire was sequenced with immunoSEQ multiplex PCR; TCRdb's copy has only in-frame clones and lacks some. This table holds approximately 270,000 clones, 70% to 90% found once. The sample comprised PBMCs or T cells enriched from blood (not recorded which). Receptor source: a woman in her thirties with acute COVID-19.

This CDR3 reads CASRPRGLSSYEQYF. CDR3 in DNA: TGTGCCAGCAGACCCAGGGGGCTGAGCTCCTACGAGCAGTACTTC. The chain uses TRBV27 and TRBJ2-7, with 8 bases that match TRBD1. Germline CDR1 and CDR2: MNHEY and SMNVEV (reference sequence). V trimming: 6 bases; J trimming: 0 bases; junction bases outside the gene matches: 7. The CDR3 covers 15 residues.

The chain employs TRBV13 and TRBJ2-7; TRBD2 matches at 8 bases. The junction had 7 bases not matched to a gene; V was cut back by 6 bases and J by 0 bases. This CDR3 has 15 residues. Germline values: CDR1 PRHDT, CDR2 FYEKMQ (reference sequence). The CDR3 loop is CASSSSREDSYEQYF. CDR3 nucleotide sequence: TGTGCCAGCAGTTCCTCGCGGGAGGACTCCTACGAGCAGTACTTC.

This chain links TRBV24-1 with TRBJ2-2, with 10 nucleotides matching TRBD1. Germline CDR1 KGHDR, CDR2 SFDVKD. The CDR3 loop spans 16 amino acids. V was clipped by 3 bases and J by 4 bases; unmatched bases: 4. Written as DNA, the CDR3 is TGTGCCACCAGTGATCGGGACAGGGGTGCCACCGGGGAGCTGTTTTTT. This encodes CATSDRDRGATGELFF.

This chain joins TRBV5-1 and TRBJ2-7, with D hard to call. V gave up 1 base and J gave up 3 bases, with 8 bases separating them. The germline V gene encodes CDR1 SGHRS and CDR2 YFSETQ. This CDR3 spans 13 amino acids. This chain's CDR3 is CASSLSRYYEQYF. As DNA, the CDR3 is TGCGCCAGCAGCTTGAGTCGGTACTACGAGCAGTACTTC.

The chain couples TRBV2 to TRBJ1-2, with D hard to call. Germline CDR1 is SNHLY and CDR2 is FYNNEI. Deletions cut 7 bases from V and 5 bases from J, with 11 bases between. The CDR3 runs 12 residues. The CDR3 DNA sequence: TGTGCCAGCACCGTGGCGGGGTATGGCTACACCTTC. Its translation: CASTVAGYGYTF.

The J gene is TRBJ2-3, the V gene TRBV24-1; tentatively, D is TRBD2 (6 bases). CDR1 and CDR2 from the germline V gene are KGHDR and SFDVKD. CDR3 length: 16 residues. Deletions cut 0 bases from V and 1 base from J, with 10 bases between. CDR3 nucleotides: TGTGCCACCAGTGATTTGTATGCTAGCGGCACAGATACGCAGTATTTT. Its protein is CATSDLYASGTDTQYF.

The chain has TRBV28 and TRBJ2-1; TRBD2 agrees at 16 bases. CDR3 length equals 17 residues. Germline lookup yields CDR1 MDHEN and CDR2 SYDVKM. V trimming: 5 bases; J trimming: 10 bases; junction bases outside the gene matches: 11. CDR3 amino acids: CASSRTGLAGGPQEQFF. CDR3 nucleotide sequence: TGTGCCAGCAGTCGAACGGGACTAGCGGGAGGGCCTCAGGAGCAGTTCTTC.

This clone was seen repeatedly, ten times or more. The chain couples TRBV11-2 to TRBJ2-1; 7 nucleotides match TRBD2. J was trimmed by 6 bases and V by 5 bases; bases with no gene match: 10. The germline V gene encodes CDR1 SGHAT and CDR2 FQNNGV. The CDR3 loop spans 15 amino acids. This CDR3 is CASSPDWTSFNEQFF. As DNA, the CDR3 is TGTGCCAGCAGCCCCGACTGGACTAGTTTCAATGAGCAGTTCTTC.

J is TRBJ2-7 and V is TRBV2; D is uncertain. Germline V lookup: CDR1 SNHLY, CDR2 FYNNEI. The CDR3 totals 11 residues. V lost 6 bases and J lost 7, with 10 bases in between. Written as DNA, the CDR3 is TGTGCCAGCAGCATACTACGGGAGCAGTACTTC. It translates to CASSILREQYF.

In regard to this clone: Other DNA variants within this sample encode the same CDR3. CDR3 DNA: TGTGCCAGCAGTCCCTTGGGGGGGGGCAATCAGCCCCAGCATTTT. Amino acid sequence: CASSPLGGGNQPQHF. The chain combines TRBV28 with TRBJ1-5; TRBD1 might be the D (5 bases). The CDR3 is 15 amino acids. Trimming shortened V by 5 bases and J by 2 bases, and 13 bases separated the two germline ends. The germline gives CDR1 MDHEN, CDR2 SYDVKM. The full variable domain, rest sourced from reference TRBV28 and TRBJ1-5, is DVKVTQSSRYLVKRTGEKVFLECVQDMDHENMFWYRQDPGLGLRLIYFSYDVKMKEKGDIPEGYSVSREKKERFSLILESASTNQTSMYLCASSPLGGGNQPQHFGDGTRLSIL.

This clone was picked up a small number of times. The gene calls are TRBV7-2 and TRBJ2-7, with D perhaps matching TRBD1 (5 bases). Between the trimmed V and J ends, which lost 5 bases and 5 bases, there was a span of 16 bases. This CDR3 comprises 14 residues. The germline CDR1 and CDR2 sequences are SGHTA and FQGNSA. The CDR3 protein is CASSVQGDVNEQYF. The CDR3 DNA follows: TGTGCCAGCAGCGTTCAGGGTGATGTGAACGAGCAGTACTTC.

The chain employs TRBV4-2 and TRBJ2-1; 7 bases map to TRBD2. Losses at the gene ends were 1 base for V and 3 bases for J; bases not matched to a gene: 6. The CDR3 has 16 amino acids. Germline-derived CDR1 and CDR2 are LGHNA and YNFKEQ. The CDR3 loop is CASSQGDPSGYNEQFF. The CDR3 region has the DNA TGTGCCAGCAGCCAAGGGGACCCTAGCGGCTACAATGAGCAGTTCTTC.

The chain joins TRBV3-1 (or the pseudogene TRBV3-2) to TRBJ1-2; D not resolved. The germline V and J ends were trimmed by 1 base and 7 bases, with 13 bases remaining between them. Germline V gives CDR1 LGHDT, CDR2 YNNKEL (reference sequence). The CDR3 totals 14 residues. The CDR3, as DNA: TGTGCCAGCAGCCAAGGAGGGTACGAGGGTGGCTACACCTTC. This sequence encodes CASSQGGYEGGYTF.

The chain recombines TRBV19 with TRBJ2-1, with a tentative D call TRBD2 (5 bases). Deletions cut 1 base from V and 4 bases from J, with 8 bases between. Germline CDR1 is LNHDA and CDR2 is SQIVND (reference sequence). The CDR3 is made up of 14 amino acids. CDR3 DNA: TGTGCCAGTAGTATAGTAGGCGGGTACAATGAGCAGTTCTTC. Amino acid sequence: CASSIVGGYNEQFF.

The gene calls are TRBV11-3 and TRBJ2-2; 8 bases line up with TRBD1. Germline lookup yields CDR1 SGHNT and CDR2 YENEEA. There are 14 residues in the CDR3. Trimming took 5 bases from V and 6 from J; bases not matched to a gene: 5. The CDR3 DNA sequence: TGTGCCAGCAGCCCCTGGACAGGGTCCGGGGAGCTGTTTTTT. Its translation: CASSPWTGSGELFF. Looking up the rest from reference TRBV11-3 and TRBJ2-2 gives the full variable domain: EAGVVQSPRYKIIEKKQPVAFWCNPISGHNTLYWYLQNLGQGPELLIRYENEEAVDDSQLPKDRFSAERLKGVDSTLKIQPAELGDSAVYLCASSPWTGSGELFFGEGSRLTVL.

The chain links TRBV5-5 to TRBJ1-5; D remains ambiguous. The ends were cut back, 2 bases at V and 1 base at J, with 13 bases in the middle. The CDR3 totals 16 residues. Germline assignment: CDR1 SGHKS and CDR2 YYEKEE (reference sequence). The CDR3 region is CASSFHGGQSNQPQHF. The CDR3 nucleotides read TGTGCCAGCAGCTTCCATGGAGGTCAGAGCAATCAGCCCCAGCATTTT.

V is TRBV19 and J is TRBJ2-7; 10 positions match TRBD2. V trimming: 6 bases; J trimming: 7 bases; junction bases outside the gene matches: 9. CDR3 length: 14 amino acids. Germline CDR1 LNHDA, CDR2 SQIVND (reference sequence). In DNA form, the CDR3 reads TGTGCCAGTAGGAGGACTAGCGGCCGGGAGGAGCAGTACTTC. Protein sequence: CASRRTSGREEQYF.

V gene TRBV12-3 or TRBV12-4 combines with J gene TRBJ2-7, with D maybe TRBD2 (5 bases). CDR3 size: 12 residues. V was shortened by 1 base and J by 12 bases, with 13 bases between the two germline ends. The CDR3 DNA is TGTGCCAGCAGTTTAGACGGGGATAGACTGTACTTC. Protein sequence: CASSLDGDRLYF.